The clone carrying this T cell receptor (beta chain) was recorded at least ten times. V was clipped by 3 bases and J by 4 bases, with 7 bases between them. The length of the CDR3 is 13 residues. Looked up from germline, CDR1 is SSHAT and CDR2 is FNYEAQ (reference sequence). The data derive from a study of T-cell memory formation after mild COVID-19. TCRdb passed the 5' RACE reads through MiXCR, listing each CDR3 protein once. Among about 47,000 distinct CDR3 sequences, roughly 9% were seen once, and the ten largest hold about 11%. The chain couples TRBV7-7 to TRBJ2-1; perhaps D is TRBD1 or TRBD2 (5 bases each). What was sequenced was PBMCs or a T cell subset sorted from them (not recorded which). The sequence was obtained from an adult woman who had mild COVID-19 (a few samples of this study predate the infection). Cell type and time point are not known. CDR3 in DNA: TGTGCCAGCAGCTTGGGACCTTACAATGAGCAGTTCTTC. Residues: CASSLGPYNEQFF. The full variable domain, completed using reference TRBV7-7 and TRBJ2-1, is GAGVSQSPRYKVTKRGQDVTLRCDPISSHATLYWYQQALGQGPEFLTYFNYEAQPDKSGLPSDRFSAERPEGSISTLTIQRTEQRDSAMYRCASSLGPYNEQFFGPGTRLTVL.